The 32 T cell receptor beta chains given below trace back to one sample, sequenced in a study of beta chain features in type 1 diabetes (dated 2018 in TCRdb). Preparation of the library involved the immunoSEQ multiplex PCR assay. All of the isolated RNA was reverse transcribed with the High Capacity cDNA Reverse Transcription Kit, so expressed TCRB transcripts were sequenced. Imported from immuneACCESS, the table was reduced by TCRdb to in-frame sequences with V and J called. These copies leave out some clones; in studies compared against another copy, an unresolved V gene accounts for under half, and the cause of the remainder is not known. Within this sample are 300,000 to 350,000 clones, with around 20% of them counted one time only. Jointly, the top ten make up around 0.044% of the sample. The sample taken for sequencing was naive CD4+ T cells from blood. What the cell subset or site label conveys for this sample: true naive CD4+ T cells. The receptors here all came from a woman aged 18-35 years in good health.

The chain recombines TRBV30 with TRBJ1-5; D possibly corresponds to TRBD1 (5 bases). The germline V gene encodes CDR1 GTSNPN and CDR2 SVGIG (reference sequence). This CDR3 contains 13 residues. Between the trimmed V and J ends, which lost 4 bases and 5 bases, there was a span of 12 bases. DNA for the CDR3: TGTGCCTGGACAGCGGGGGGGGATCAGCCCCAGCATTTT. Protein sequence: CAWTAGGDQPQHF.

The V and J genes are TRBV29-1 and TRBJ2-3; the D gene is possibly TRBD2 (6 bases). The ends were cut back, 7 bases at V and 0 bases at J, with 14 bases in the middle. Germline values: CDR1 SQVTM, CDR2 ANQGSEA. CDR3 length: 14 residues. CDR3 DNA sequence: TGCAGCGCCGGCTGGGGGGACAGCACAGATACGCAGTATTTT. This encodes CSAGWGDSTDTQYF.

This chain links TRBV5-1 with TRBJ2-7; 11 nucleotides line up with TRBD1. The V and J ends lost 4 bases and 3 bases, in that order; junction bases with no gene match: 6. There are 15 residues in the CDR3. The germline V gene encodes CDR1 SGHRS and CDR2 YFSETQ. The CDR3: CASSDGTGGNYEQYF. The CDR3 DNA is TGCGCCAGCAGCGATGGGACAGGGGGGAACTACGAGCAGTACTTC.

The chain combines TRBV14 with TRBJ2-7, with a weak D call TRBD1 (6 bases). The CDR3 spans 16 residues. Trimming took 4 bases from V and 1 from J, leaving 17 bases between them. Per germline, CDR1 SGHDN and CDR2 FVKESK. CDR3 sequence: CASSLSTGMPSYEQYF. CDR3 in DNA: TGTGCCAGCAGCCTTTCAACAGGGATGCCTTCCTACGAGCAGTACTTC. Drawing the rest from reference TRBV14 and TRBJ2-7, the complete variable domain is EAGVTQFPSHSVIEKGQTVTLRCDPISGHDNLYWYRRVMGKEIKFLLHFVKESKQDESGMPNNRFLAERTGGTYSTLKVQPAELEDSGVYFCASSLSTGMPSYEQYFGPGTRLTVT.

In this sample, this clone turned up a few times. The chain uses TRBV14 and TRBJ2-7; D is ambiguous. CDR1 SGHDN and CDR2 FVKESK come from the germline V gene. This CDR3 has 12 amino acids. V gave up 1 base and J gave up 3 bases, with 4 bases separating them. CDR3 in DNA: TGTGCCAGCAGCCAAGTCCGCTACGAGCAGTACTTC. It is translated as CASSQVRYEQYF.

This clone has at least ten counts. The chain carries TRBV29-1 and TRBJ2-1, with D unclear. Deletions cut 6 bases from V and 0 bases from J, with 6 bases between. CDR1 and CDR2 (germline): SQVTM, ANQGSEA. This CDR3 has 12 amino acids. CDR3 residues: CSVLSSYNEQFF. CDR3 coding DNA: TGCAGCGTCCTGAGCTCCTACAATGAGCAGTTCTTC.

Only a few counts were recorded for this clone. The chain carries TRBV7-2 and TRBJ2-3; possibly TRBD2 for D (5 bases). The CDR3 is made up of 14 amino acids. In germline, CDR1 is SGHTA, CDR2 FQGNSA. V lost 6 bases and J lost 2, with 12 bases in between. This CDR3 reads CASSSGLFTDTQYF. Here the CDR3 DNA reads TGTGCCAGCAGTTCCGGACTCTTCACAGATACGCAGTATTTT.

In this sample, this clone turned up a few times. This rearrangement joins TRBV4-3 to TRBJ2-5; 8 bases map to TRBD1. Germline CDR1 and CDR2: LGHNA and YSLEER. This CDR3 has 14 residues. J lost 3 bases, V lost 5 bases, and 5 bases had no gene match. For the CDR3, the DNA is TGCGCCAGCAGCTTTAACAGGGGGGAAGAGACCCAGTACTTC. Its translation is CASSFNRGEETQYF.

This clone was counted only a few times. The rearrangement joins TRBV7-3 to TRBJ2-1; D is undetermined. The germline gives CDR1 SGHTA, CDR2 FQGTGA. CDR3 length: 14 amino acids. V was shortened by 1 base and J by 5 bases, with 9 bases between the two germline ends. CDR3 protein: CASSLSPGNNEQFF. The CDR3, as DNA: TGTGCCAGCAGCTTAAGCCCAGGTAACAATGAGCAGTTCTTC.

The chain combines TRBV7-2 with TRBJ1-2, with a weak D call TRBD1 (6 bases). The V and J ends lost 3 bases and 4 bases respectively, with 12 bases between them. CDR1 is SGHTA, CDR2 FQGNSA, per germline. This CDR3 is built from 14 residues. The DNA of the CDR3 is TGTGCCAGCAGCTTTGTCGGACAGACCTATGGCTACACCTTC. This gives the protein CASSFVGQTYGYTF.

The rearrangement uses TRBV30 and TRBJ1-1; 10 bases agree with TRBD1. J was trimmed by 3 bases and V by 3 bases; bases with no gene match: 4. From germline, CDR1 is GTSNPN and CDR2 SVGIG (reference sequence). The CDR3 has 14 residues. The CDR3 region is CAWSTTGGHTEAFF. Here the CDR3 DNA reads TGTGCCTGGAGCACGACAGGGGGCCACACTGAAGCTTTCTTT.

The genes are TRBV7-2 and TRBJ2-6, with D hard to call. The CDR3 extends over 18 amino acids. Per germline, CDR1 SGHTA and CDR2 FQGNSA. Trimming stripped 3 bases from V and 0 bases from J, with 15 bases between. In DNA form, the CDR3 reads TGTGCCAGCAGCTTCAGATCTTCCCATCTCTCTGGGGCCAACGTCCTGACTTTC. It specifies CASSFRSSHLSGANVLTF.

This clone was detected only a few times. The rearrangement joins TRBV2 to TRBJ1-4, with 9 nucleotides matching TRBD1. Trimming at V came to 3 bases and at J to 8 bases, leaving 7 bases not matched to a gene. CDR1 and CDR2 (germline): SNHLY, FYNNEI. This CDR3 has 15 amino acids. CDR3 loop: CASSDVIGQGEKLFF. The CDR3 nucleotides read TGTGCCAGCAGTGACGTAATCGGACAGGGGGAAAAACTGTTTTTT.

The chain combines TRBV9 with TRBJ2-1, with D unclear. Germline V gene sequence: CDR1 SGDLS, CDR2 YYNGEE. This CDR3 region has 12 residues. The V end lost 0 bases, the J end lost 9 bases, and 7 bases lay between the germline ends. The CDR3 loop is CASSVGAFEQFF. The CDR3 nucleotides are TGTGCCAGCAGCGTAGGAGCATTTGAGCAGTTCTTC. The full variable domain, rest sourced from reference TRBV9 and TRBJ2-1, is DSGVTQTPKHLITATGQRVTLRCSPRSGDLSVYWYQQSLDQGLQFLIQYYNGEERAKGNILERFSAQQFPDLHSELNLSSLELGDSALYFCASSVGAFEQFFGPGTRLTVL.

This clone was seen a few times. The chain links TRBV7-9 to TRBJ1-1; weak D call: TRBD1 (5 bases). Trimming shortened V by 5 bases and J by 7 bases, and 11 bases separated the two germline ends. Per the germline V gene, CDR1 is SEHNR and CDR2 is FQNEAQ (reference sequence). This CDR3 region has 12 residues. The CDR3 spells CASSATGGEAFF. As DNA, the CDR3 is TGTGCCAGCAGCGCCACGGGGGGTGAAGCTTTCTTT. The full variable domain, completed using reference TRBV7-9 and TRBJ1-1, is DTGVSQNPRHKITKRGQNVTFRCDPISEHNRLYWYRQTLGQGPEFLTYFQNEAQLEKSRLLSDRFSAERPKGSFSTLEIQRTEQGDSAMYLCASSATGGEAFFGQGTRLTVV.

This clone was observed once. This chain joins TRBV4-3 and TRBJ2-3, with D possibly being TRBD1 (6 bases). The CDR3 length is 15 residues. The V end was cut by 0 bases, the J end by 2 bases, with 9 bases between. CDR1 is LGHNA and CDR2 is YSLEER in the germline V gene. CDR3 in DNA: TGCGCCAGCAGCCAAGATAGGGGGTCCACAGATACGCAGTATTTT. It codes for CASSQDRGSTDTQYF.

The V and J genes are TRBV25-1 and TRBJ1-2, with no clear D. There are 12 residues in the CDR3. The ends were cut back, 8 bases at V and 4 bases at J, with 11 bases in the middle. The germline V gene has CDR1 MGHDK and CDR2 SYGVNS. The CDR3 nucleotides read TGTGCCAGCCTCGGGAGGGTCTATGGCTACACCTTC. Amino acids: CASLGRVYGYTF.

This chain links TRBV7-9 with TRBJ1-1, with D maybe TRBD1 (5 bases). CDR3 length equals 15 residues. Germline V CDR1 and CDR2: SEHNR, FQNEAQ (reference sequence). V was cut by 1 base and J by 3 bases, with 12 bases left in between. CDR3 protein: CASSLGGGRDTEAFF. As DNA, the CDR3 is TGTGCCAGCAGCTTAGGTGGGGGGAGGGACACTGAAGCTTTCTTT.

This clone has just a few counts. The chain carries TRBV30 and TRBJ1-1; D is possibly TRBD1 (5 bases). V lost 2 bases and J 5 bases, leaving 9 bases between the germline ends. From germline, CDR1 is GTSNPN and CDR2 SVGIG (reference sequence). This CDR3 contains 12 residues. The CDR3 protein is CAWSQGWTEAFF. DNA of the CDR3: TGTGCCTGGAGTCAGGGTTGGACTGAAGCTTTCTTT. Drawing the rest from reference TRBV30 and TRBJ1-1, the complete variable domain is SQTIHQWPATLVQPVGSPLSLECTVEGTSNPNLYWYRQAAGRGLQLLFYSVGIGQISSEVPQNLSASRPQDRQFILSSKKLLLSDSGFYLCAWSQGWTEAFFGQGTRLTVV.

The V call is TRBV4-2, the J call TRBJ2-1; 8 bases fit TRBD1. The CDR3 length is 14 residues. V lost 4 bases to trimming and J lost 5 bases; unmatched junction nucleotides: 4. The germline V gene encodes CDR1 LGHNA and CDR2 YNFKEQ. For the CDR3, the DNA is TGTGCCAGCAGCCCCGACAGGGGAAACAATGAGCAGTTCTTC. The encoded protein is CASSPDRGNNEQFF.

The V call is TRBV7-2, the J call TRBJ2-7; 7 bases agree with TRBD1. The V gene end was trimmed by 6 bases and the J gene end by 7 bases; junction bases not matched to a gene: 15. The CDR3 spans 15 residues. CDR1 is SGHTA, CDR2 FQGNSA, per germline. CDR3 protein: CASSSDRIATLEQYF. The CDR3 nucleotides are TGTGCCAGCAGTTCGGACAGGATCGCTACGTTGGAGCAGTACTTC.

This clone was counted only a few times. The rearrangement joins TRBV7-2 to TRBJ2-1; D might be TRBD1 (5 bases). Trimming shortened V by 7 bases and J by 0 bases, and 13 bases separated the two germline ends. The CDR3 loop spans 15 amino acids. CDR1 is SGHTA, CDR2 FQGNSA, per germline. The chain's CDR3 is CASNPFDSSYNEQFF. CDR3 sequence (DNA): TGTGCCAGCAACCCTTTCGACAGCTCCTACAATGAGCAGTTCTTC.

This clone was detected only a few times. The gene calls are TRBV28 and TRBJ2-1; 10 positions match TRBD2. Unmatched junction bases numbered 6, after V lost 2 bases and J lost 8 bases. This CDR3 region has 15 residues. Germline V gene lookup returns CDR1 MDHEN and CDR2 SYDVKM. As DNA, the CDR3 is TGTGCCAGCAGTTTACTAGCGGGAGAAGTAGATGAGCAGTTCTTC. This gives the protein CASSLLAGEVDEQFF.

CDR3 nucleotide sequence: TGTGCCAGCAGGCCGGGTAGTGCAACTAATGAAAAACTGTTTTTT. Its translation: CASRPGSATNEKLFF. V usage is TRBV6-1 and J usage is TRBJ1-4, with D unresolved. The CDR3 sequence is 15 residues long. The V gene's germline CDR1 is MNHNS and CDR2 SASEGT. Trimming removed 6 bases from V and 0 bases from J, with 11 bases in between.

CDR3 loop: CASGPLPGQGANGELFF. As DNA, the CDR3 is TGTGCTAGTGGTCCACTACCGGGACAGGGGGCGAACGGGGAGCTGTTTTTT. The chain has TRBV12-5 and TRBJ2-2; TRBD1 aligns across 12 bases. This CDR3 spans 17 amino acids. After removal of 5 bases from V and 7 bases from J, the junction contained 11 bases not matched to a gene. Germline V CDR1 and CDR2: LGHNT, FRNRAP.

This clone was counted only a few times. This chain connects TRBV29-1 to TRBJ1-2; 8 bases align to TRBD1. CDR1 and CDR2 from the germline V gene are SQVTM and ANQGSEA. With 4 bases clipped from V and 3 bases from J, the junction kept 10 bases outside the gene matches. The CDR3 runs to 15 residues. The CDR3 nucleotides are TGCAGCGTTGGGACAGGGCCTCGTCCTGACTATGGCTACACCTTC. Protein product: CSVGTGPRPDYGYTF.

The CDR3 spells CASREQGFGYTF. As DNA, the CDR3 is TGTGCCAGCAGGGAACAGGGTTTTGGCTACACCTTC. V gene TRBV2 combines with J gene TRBJ1-2, with a tentative D call TRBD1 (6 bases). The V end was cut by 6 bases, the J end by 7 bases, with 12 bases between. The CDR3 sequence is 12 residues long. The germline gives CDR1 SNHLY, CDR2 FYNNEI.

With respect to this clone: The sample contains more than one DNA sequence encoding this CDR3. J is TRBJ2-5 and V is TRBV5-1, with 11 bases fitting TRBD2. Germline CDR1 reads SGHRS; CDR2 reads YFSETQ. This CDR3 spans 14 amino acids. Losses at the gene ends were 3 bases for V and 3 bases for J; bases not matched to a gene: 1. CDR3 amino acids: CASSSTSGEETQYF. The CDR3 nucleotides read TGCGCCAGCAGCTCGACTAGCGGGGAAGAGACCCAGTACTTC.

This clone turned up a few times. The CDR3 sequence is CASARGDTQYF. CDR3 in DNA: TGTGCCAGCGCCAGGGGGGATACGCAGTATTTT. The chain uses TRBV2 and TRBJ2-3, with 7 bases that match TRBD1. Germline CDR1 is SNHLY and CDR2 is FYNNEI. There are 11 residues in the CDR3. V was clipped by 8 bases and J by 6 bases; unmatched bases: 2.

The rearrangement joins TRBV7-3 to TRBJ2-7, with D possibly TRBD2 on 5 matching bases. Germline assignment: CDR1 SGHTA and CDR2 FQGTGA. V lost 4 bases to trimming and J lost 2 bases, with 15 bases between them. The CDR3 has 15 amino acids. CDR3 nucleotide sequence: TGTGCCAGCAGCTCTCCCGCTGGACTTACCTACGAGCAGTACTTC. Amino acids: CASSSPAGLTYEQYF.

This clone was observed a few times. The rearrangement links TRBV5-8 to TRBJ2-7; D perhaps matches TRBD1 (5 bases). The CDR3 consists of 13 residues. The V gene's germline CDR1 is SGHTS and CDR2 YDEGEE. Trimming left V 4 bases short and J 2 bases short, with 10 bases between. CDR3 nucleotide sequence: TGTGCCAGCAGCCTGGACAACGCCTACGAGCAGTACTTC. Its translation is CASSLDNAYEQYF. The entire variable domain, with the rest obtained from reference TRBV5-8 and TRBJ2-7, is as follows: EAGVTQSPTHLIKTRGQQATLRCSPISGHTSVYWYQQALGLGLQFLLWYDEGEERNRGNFPPRFSGRQFPNYSSELNVNALELEDSALYLCASSLDNAYEQYFGPGTRLTVT.

The J gene is TRBJ2-3, the V gene TRBV7-9; no clear D. The CDR3 sequence is 12 residues long. Germline V gene data show CDR1 as SEHNR and CDR2 as FQNEAQ (reference sequence). With 6 bases removed from V and 6 bases from J, the gap between germline ends came to 10 bases. CDR3: CASRASGDTQYF. The CDR3 DNA reads as TGTGCCAGCAGAGCCTCCGGTGATACGCAGTATTTT. Combining the CDR3 with reference TRBV7-9 and TRBJ2-3 gives the whole variable domain DTGVSQNPRHKITKRGQNVTFRCDPISEHNRLYWYRQTLGQGPEFLTYFQNEAQLEKSRLLSDRFSAERPKGSFSTLEIQRTEQGDSAMYLCASRASGDTQYFGPGTRLTVL.